Each of the 16 T cell receptor beta chains below was sequenced from the same sample in a study of blood T cell repertoires in COVID-19. The repertoire was sequenced with immunoSEQ multiplex PCR; TCRdb's copy has only in-frame clones and lacks some. The sample yields 150,000 to 200,000 clones, over 85% seen once. Sequences were obtained from peripheral blood. The receptors were gathered from a man aged 60 to 75 with active or convalescent COVID-19.

The chain is built from TRBV6-5 and TRBJ2-4; 7 bases align to TRBD1. V shed 3 bases, J shed 6 bases, and the junction held 8 bases outside the gene matches. The germline CDR1 and CDR2 sequences are MNHEY and SVGAGI. The CDR3 is made up of 15 amino acids. CDR3 sequence reads: CASSYTLGGPNIQYF. Here the CDR3 DNA reads TGTGCCAGCAGTTATACGTTAGGGGGCCCAAACATTCAGTACTTC.

The chain links TRBV7-2 to TRBJ2-5; no firm D call. Trimming stripped 1 base from V and 0 bases from J, with 6 bases between. Germline CDR1 SGHTA, CDR2 FQGNSA. This CDR3 comprises 14 residues. CDR3 region: CASSLGLYQETQYF. For the CDR3, the DNA is TGTGCCAGCAGCTTAGGTCTATACCAAGAGACCCAGTACTTC. Full variable domain (missing parts from reference TRBV7-2 and TRBJ2-5): GAGVSQSPSNKVTEKGKDVELRCDPISGHTALYWYRQSLGQGLEFLIYFQGNSAPDKSGLPSDRFSAERTGGSVSTLTIQRTQQEDSAVYLCASSLGLYQETQYFGPGTRLLVL.

This rearrangement joins TRBV6-5 to TRBJ2-7; a possible D gene is TRBD1 (5 bases). There are 12 residues in the CDR3. The germline CDR1 and CDR2 sequences are MNHEY and SVGAGI. The ends were cut back, 8 bases at V and 2 bases at J, with 10 bases in the middle. CDR3 sequence reads: CASGATTYEQYF. CDR3 nucleotides: TGTGCCAGCGGGGCCACCACCTACGAGCAGTACTTC.

The chain is built from TRBV21-1 and TRBJ1-5; the table assigns TRBD1, which was not confirmed against the DNA. TRBV21-1 is annotated as a pseudogene. There are 17 residues in the CDR3. In DNA form, the CDR3 reads TGTGCCAGCAGCAACAGGTATACCATCATGGGTTTTCAGCCCCAGCATTTT. Residues: CASSNRYTIMGFQPQHF.

CDR3 amino acids: CASSSSGTGEQYF. The DNA for the CDR3 is TGTGCCAGCAGTTCTAGCGGCACTGGCGAGCAGTACTTC. The chain recombines TRBV12-3 or TRBV12-4 with TRBJ2-7; 7 positions agree with TRBD2. The trim removed 4 bases at V and 6 bases at J, leaving 6 bases unmatched. The CDR3 covers 13 residues.

The J gene is TRBJ1-2, the V gene TRBV5-1; perhaps TRBD1 as D (5 bases). CDR1 and CDR2 (germline): SGHRS, YFSETQ. V lost 0 bases and J 7 bases, leaving 10 bases between the germline ends. CDR3 length: 13 amino acids. The CDR3 region is CASSLEGSGGYTF. CDR3 coding DNA: TGCGCCAGCAGCTTGGAGGGGTCGGGTGGCTACACCTTC.

The J gene is TRBJ1-3, the V gene TRBV18; D is possibly TRBD1 (6 bases). CDR1 and CDR2 from the germline V gene are KGHSH and LQKENI. There are 13 residues in the CDR3. V was cut by 5 bases and J by 4 bases, with 9 bases left in between. The CDR3 DNA reads TGTGCCAGCTCAGGGACACCAGGAAACACCATATATTTT. Protein: CASSGTPGNTIYF.

The V and J genes are TRBV19 and TRBJ1-2; no clear D gene. With 5 bases removed from V and 3 bases from J, the gap between germline ends came to 19 bases. CDR3 length: 16 residues. CDR1 is LNHDA and CDR2 is SQIVND in the germline V gene (reference sequence). The CDR3 spells CASSARERASYYGYTF. The CDR3 coding sequence is TGTGCCAGTAGTGCTCGTGAGCGCGCGTCCTACTATGGCTACACCTTC.

The chain joins TRBV15 to TRBJ1-6; 7 positions match TRBD1. The junction had 6 bases not matched to a gene; V was cut back by 0 bases and J by 4 bases. CDR1 is LNHNV and CDR2 is YYDKDF in the germline V gene (reference sequence). CDR3 length: 17 residues. In DNA form, the CDR3 reads TGTGCCACCAGCAGAGAAAGGGGGCGAGGTTATAATTCACCCCTCCACTTT. It encodes CATSRERGRGYNSPLHF. Drawing the rest from reference TRBV15 and TRBJ1-6, the complete variable domain is DAMVIQNPRYQVTQFGKPVTLSCSQTLNHNVMYWYQQKSSQAPKLLFHYYDKDFNNEADTPDNFQSRRPNTSFCFLDIRSPGLGDTAMYLCATSRERGRGYNSPLHFGNGTRLTVT.

The genes are TRBV28 and TRBJ2-7, with 10 bases aligning to TRBD1. The V gene's germline CDR1 is MDHEN and CDR2 SYDVKM. This CDR3 is built from 16 residues. V dropped 4 bases and J dropped 7; count of bases not matched to a gene: 13. In nucleotides, the CDR3 is TGTGCCAGCAGTTCCCTCGGCGGACAGGGGGTAAGGGAGCAGTACTTC. Encoded protein: CASSSLGGQGVREQYF.

The chain links TRBV7-9 to TRBJ2-3; TRBD2 matches at 10 bases. The CDR3 runs 18 residues. Germline loops: CDR1 SEHNR, CDR2 FQNEAQ (reference sequence). After removal of 5 bases from V and 3 bases from J, the junction contained 14 bases not matched to a gene. The CDR3, as DNA: TGTGCCAGCAGCCTCGGGGTAGCGGGGGGAAAGGGGACAGATACGCAGTATTTT. It codes for CASSLGVAGGKGTDTQYF.

The chain has TRBV10-3 and TRBJ1-5; the D is unclear. V was trimmed by 3 bases and J by 10 bases, leaving 10 bases between them. From germline, CDR1 is ENHRY and CDR2 SYGVKD. The CDR3 loop spans 12 amino acids. This CDR3 is CAISDTHTPQHF. DNA for the CDR3: TGTGCCATCAGTGATACCCACACCCCCCAGCATTTT.

The CDR3 reads CASSLVGGLSGNTIYF. The CDR3 bases are TGCGCCAGCAGCTTGGTTGGGGGCCTCTCTGGAAACACCATATATTTT. The chain employs TRBV5-1 and TRBJ1-3; tentative D call: TRBD1 (6 bases). This CDR3 region has 16 residues. The germline V gene has CDR1 SGHRS and CDR2 YFSETQ. V was pared by 0 bases and J by 0 bases, with 10 bases between. The whole variable domain, remainder taken from reference TRBV5-1 and TRBJ1-3, is KAGVTQTPRYLIKTRGQQVTLSCSPISGHRSVSWYQQTPGQGLQFLFEYFSETQRNKGNFPGRFSGRQFSNSRSEMNVSTLELGDSALYLCASSLVGGLSGNTIYFGEGSWLTVV.

This clone has just one count. V and J are TRBV5-1 and TRBJ2-1, with TRBD2 matching over 12 bases. This CDR3 is built from 20 residues. Per the germline V gene, CDR1 is SGHRS and CDR2 is YFSETQ. The junction had 13 bases not matched to a gene; V was cut back by 1 base and J by 2 bases. Here the CDR3 reads CASSLRLAGVLTYTYNEQFF. In DNA, the CDR3 is TGCGCCAGCAGCTTGAGACTAGCGGGAGTTTTGACCTACACCTACAATGAGCAGTTCTTC.

The rearrangement links TRBV3-1 (or the pseudogene TRBV3-2) to TRBJ2-1; 10 bases are shared with TRBD2. V lost 1 base to trimming and J lost 1 base; unmatched junction nucleotides: 4. Germline V gives CDR1 LGHDT, CDR2 YNNKEL (reference sequence). This CDR3 comprises 17 residues. The CDR3 nucleotides are TGTGCCAGCAGCCAAGGCCTAGCGGGAGCGTCCTACAATGAGCAGTTCTTC. Translated, it gives CASSQGLAGASYNEQFF.

The gene calls are TRBV5-6 and TRBJ2-4; 8 bases match TRBD2. The CDR3 is 16 residues long. With V trimmed by 4 bases and J by 6 bases, 12 bases remained unmatched. Germline V lookup: CDR1 SGHDT, CDR2 YYEEEE. The CDR3, as DNA: TGTGCCAGCAGCGATTTAGCGGGAAGTGATATAAACATTCAGTACTTC. Translating gives CASSDLAGSDINIQYF.